A single sample gave rise to the 4 T cell receptor beta chains below, sequenced in a study of regulatory T cells in long-lasting Graves disease. Noted time point: persistent/refractory GD, antithyroid drugs over 5 years with positive TRAb. Scientists built the TCR library using RNA that was extracted from PBMCs. Combining iRepertoire HTBI primers with Arm-PCR of CDR3 regions, the authors built TCR beta libraries. TCRdb called the multiplex PCR reads again in MiXCR, with one record for every CDR3 protein. The sample includes 700,000 or so distinct CDR3 sequences, approximately 29% of them seen just once. Sequencing was performed on peripheral blood mononuclear cells (PBMCs), taken when the disease was refractory, from a patient treated with antithyroid drugs. These receptors originate from a female donor with Graves disease.

On this clonotype: Mismatch with germline at one junction end may stem from a read error. The chain carries TRBV12-3 or TRBV12-4 and TRBJ2-2, with 11 bases aligning to TRBD2. The CDR3 sequence is 13 residues long. The CDR3 nucleotides read TGTGCCAGCAGTTTTACGGGACTAGCGGAGGAGCATTTT. This translates into CASSFTGLAEEHF.

This clonotype was seen at least ten times. The J gene is TRBJ2-5, the V gene TRBV12-3 or TRBV12-4, with a possible D match to TRBD2 (5 bases). The CDR3 has 14 amino acids. V lost 6 bases, J lost 2 bases, and 13 bases lay in between. CDR3 amino acids: CASSFAGGQETQYF. In nucleotides, the CDR3 is TGTGCCAGCAGCTTCGCGGGCGGGCAAGAGACCCAGTACTTC.

The chain has TRBV20-1 and TRBJ2-7, with a tentative D call TRBD2 (5 bases). Germline V gives CDR1 DFQATT, CDR2 SNEGSKA (reference sequence). The germline V and J ends were trimmed by 2 bases and 2 bases, with 13 bases remaining between them. This CDR3 is 14 amino acids long. This CDR3 is CSARRSGQAYEQYF. CDR3 nucleotides: TGCAGTGCTAGAAGGAGCGGCCAAGCCTACGAGCAGTACTTC.

This chain joins TRBV2 and TRBJ2-7, with a tentative D call TRBD1 (6 bases). Trimming shortened V by 8 bases and J by 2 bases, and 19 bases separated the two germline ends. The CDR3 spans 15 residues. Germline-derived CDR1 and CDR2 are SNHLY and FYNNEI. CDR3 sequence (DNA): TGTGCCAGCGTTGAGGTGCAGGGGATCCCCTACGAGCAGTACTTC. It specifies CASVEVQGIPYEQYF.